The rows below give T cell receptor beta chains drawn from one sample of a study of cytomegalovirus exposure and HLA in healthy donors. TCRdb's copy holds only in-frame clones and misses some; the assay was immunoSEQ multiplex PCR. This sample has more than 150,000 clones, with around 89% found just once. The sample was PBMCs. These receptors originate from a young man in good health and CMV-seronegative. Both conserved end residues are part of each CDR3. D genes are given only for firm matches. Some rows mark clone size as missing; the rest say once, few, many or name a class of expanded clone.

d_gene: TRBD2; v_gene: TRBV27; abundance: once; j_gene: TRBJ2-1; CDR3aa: CASLGLALDEQFF; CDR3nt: TGTGCCAGCTTGGGACTAGCACTTGATGAGCAGTTCTTC
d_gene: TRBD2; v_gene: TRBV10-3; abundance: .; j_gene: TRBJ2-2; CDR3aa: CAIWAGANTGELFF; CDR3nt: TGTGCCATCTGGGCGGGGGCGAACACCGGGGAGCTGTTTTTT
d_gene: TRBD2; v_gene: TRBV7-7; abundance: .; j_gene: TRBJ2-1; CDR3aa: CASSLGKRGGPDEQFF; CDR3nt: TGTGCTAGCAGCTTAGGGAAGCGGGGGGGCCCCGATGAGCAGTTCTTC
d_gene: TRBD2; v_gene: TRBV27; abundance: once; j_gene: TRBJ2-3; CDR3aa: CASSLTGTSGGAIGTQYF; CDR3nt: TGTGCCAGCAGTTTAACGGGGACTAGCGGGGGGGCAATAGGTACGCAGTATTTT
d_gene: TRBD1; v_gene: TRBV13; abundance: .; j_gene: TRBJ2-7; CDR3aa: CASSLRGLPYEQYF; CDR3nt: TGTGCCAGCAGCTTAAGGGGGCTTCCCTACGAGCAGTACTTC
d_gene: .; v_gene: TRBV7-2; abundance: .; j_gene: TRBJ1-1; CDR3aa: CASSPSWVGGAFF; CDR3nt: TGTGCCAGCAGCCCGTCGTGGGTGGGGGGAGCTTTCTTT
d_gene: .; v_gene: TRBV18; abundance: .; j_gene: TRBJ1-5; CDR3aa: CASSPPGSGGSNQPQHF; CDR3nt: TGTGCCAGCTCACCACCAGGGTCGGGAGGTAGCAATCAGCCCCAGCATTTT
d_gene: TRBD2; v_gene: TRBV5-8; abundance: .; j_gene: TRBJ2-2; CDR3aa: CASSLPGLASGELFF; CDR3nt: TGTGCCAGCAGCTTACCGGGACTAGCTTCCGGGGAGCTGTTTTTT
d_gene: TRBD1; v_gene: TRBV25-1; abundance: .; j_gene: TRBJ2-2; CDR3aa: CASSDGQGYTGELFF; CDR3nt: TGTGCCAGCAGTGACGGACAGGGGTACACCGGGGAGCTGTTTTTT
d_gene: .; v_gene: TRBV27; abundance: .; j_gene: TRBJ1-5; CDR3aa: CASSWGGKGQPQHF; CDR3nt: TGTGCCAGCAGTTGGGGGGGGAAGGGTCAGCCCCAGCATTTT
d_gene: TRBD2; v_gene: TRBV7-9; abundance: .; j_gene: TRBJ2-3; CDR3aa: CASSFGLAGGTDTQYF; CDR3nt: TGTGCCAGCAGCTTCGGACTAGCGGGAGGAACAGATACGCAGTATTTT
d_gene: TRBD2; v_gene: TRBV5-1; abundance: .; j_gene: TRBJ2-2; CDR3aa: CASGTSGSSNSGELFF; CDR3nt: TGCGCCAGCGGGACTAGCGGGAGTTCGAATTCCGGGGAGCTGTTTTTT
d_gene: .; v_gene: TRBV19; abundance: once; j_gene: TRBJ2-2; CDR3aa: CASSIGTNTGELFF; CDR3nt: TGTGCCAGTAGTATAGGGACTAACACCGGGGAGCTGTTTTTT
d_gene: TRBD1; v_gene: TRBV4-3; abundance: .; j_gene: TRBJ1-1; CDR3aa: CASSQDLGHRGPAFF; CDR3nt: TGCGCCAGCAGCCAAGACCTAGGCCACAGGGGGCCGGCTTTCTTT
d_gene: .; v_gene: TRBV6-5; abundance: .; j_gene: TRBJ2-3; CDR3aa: CASSYGLTQYF; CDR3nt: TGTGCCAGCAGTTACGGCCTTACGCAGTATTTT
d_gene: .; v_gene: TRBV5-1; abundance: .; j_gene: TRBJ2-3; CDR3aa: CASRLGHANTDTQYF; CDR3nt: TGCGCCAGCAGACTGGGACACGCTAACACAGATACGCAGTATTTT
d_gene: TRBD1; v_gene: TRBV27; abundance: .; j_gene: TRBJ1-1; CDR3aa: CASTRQGGFHTEAFF; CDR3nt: TGTGCCAGCACCCGACAGGGTGGATTCCACACTGAAGCTTTCTTT
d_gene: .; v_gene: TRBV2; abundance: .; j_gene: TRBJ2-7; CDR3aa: CASSGLAVYEQYF; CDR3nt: TGTGCCAGCAGTGGGCTAGCCGTCTACGAGCAGTACTTC
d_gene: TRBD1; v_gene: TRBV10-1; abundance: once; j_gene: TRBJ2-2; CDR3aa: CASSEGTGNTGELFF; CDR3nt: TGCGCCAGCAGTGAGGGGACAGGAAACACCGGGGAGCTGTTTTTT
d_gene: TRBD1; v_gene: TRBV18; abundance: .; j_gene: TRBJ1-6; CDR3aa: CASSPGTVLNSPLHF; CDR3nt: TGTGCCAGCTCACCCGGGACAGTTCTAAATTCACCCCTCCACTTT
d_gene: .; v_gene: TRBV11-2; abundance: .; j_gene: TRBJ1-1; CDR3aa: CASSLTRRVVAEAFF; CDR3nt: TGTGCCAGCAGCTTAACCCGCAGGGTTGTGGCTGAAGCTTTCTTT
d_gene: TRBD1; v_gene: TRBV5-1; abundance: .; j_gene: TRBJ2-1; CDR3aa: CASRGDSQYNEQFF; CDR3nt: TGCGCCAGCAGAGGGGACAGTCAATACAATGAGCAGTTCTTC
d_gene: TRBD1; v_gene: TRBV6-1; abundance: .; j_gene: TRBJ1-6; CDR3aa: CASSGRGLSPLHF; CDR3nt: TGTGCCAGCAGTGGCAGGGGGCTTTCACCCCTCCACTTT
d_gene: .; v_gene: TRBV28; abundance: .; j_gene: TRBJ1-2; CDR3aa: CASSPVPQTFGYTF; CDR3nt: TGTGCCAGCAGTCCAGTCCCTCAGACTTTTGGCTACACCTTC
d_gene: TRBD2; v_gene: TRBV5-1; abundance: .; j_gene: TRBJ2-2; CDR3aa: CASSRTSGNTGELFF; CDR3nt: TGCGCCAGCAGCCGGACTAGCGGAAACACCGGGGAGCTGTTTTTT
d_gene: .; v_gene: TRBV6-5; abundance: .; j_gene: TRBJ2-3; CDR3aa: CASSYLDTQYF; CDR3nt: TGTGCCAGCAGTTACCTAGATACGCAGTATTTT
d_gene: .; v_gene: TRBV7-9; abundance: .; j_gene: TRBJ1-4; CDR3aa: CASSPGEGITNEKLFF; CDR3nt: TGTGCCAGCAGCCCCGGGGAGGGAATAACGAATGAAAAACTGTTTTTT
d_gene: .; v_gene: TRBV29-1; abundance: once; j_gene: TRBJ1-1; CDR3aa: CSVVGGAVEAFF; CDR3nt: TGCAGCGTTGTGGGTGGGGCGGTTGAAGCTTTCTTT
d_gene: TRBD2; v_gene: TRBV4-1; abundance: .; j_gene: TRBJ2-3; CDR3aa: CASSQEGLAALPDTQYF; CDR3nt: TGCGCCAGCAGCCAAGAGGGCCTAGCGGCCTTGCCAGATACGCAGTATTTT
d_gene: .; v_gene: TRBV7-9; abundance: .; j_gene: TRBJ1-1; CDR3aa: CASSRGGEQLNTEAFF; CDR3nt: TGTGCCAGCAGCCGAGGCGGGGAACAGCTGAACACTGAAGCTTTCTTT
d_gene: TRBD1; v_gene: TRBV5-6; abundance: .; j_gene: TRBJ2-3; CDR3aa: CASSPLAGGTDTQYF; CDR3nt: TGTGCCAGCAGCCCTCTAGCAGGGGGTACAGATACGCAGTATTTT
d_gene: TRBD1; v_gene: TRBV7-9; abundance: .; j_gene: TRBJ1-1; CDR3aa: CASSPRQGANTEAFF; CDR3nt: TGTGCCAGCAGCCCACGACAGGGGGCGAACACTGAAGCTTTCTTT
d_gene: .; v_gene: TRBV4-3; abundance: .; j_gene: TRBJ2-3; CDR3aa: CASSQGTVPDTQYF; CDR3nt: TGCGCCAGCAGCCAAGGGACAGTCCCAGATACGCAGTATTTT
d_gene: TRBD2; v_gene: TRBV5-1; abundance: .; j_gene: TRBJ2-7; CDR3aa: CASSSTPREGGYEQYF; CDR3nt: TGCGCCAGCAGCTCGACACCTAGGGAGGGCGGGTACGAGCAGTACTTC
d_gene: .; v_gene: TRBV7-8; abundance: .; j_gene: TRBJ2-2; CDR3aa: CASRRRNTGELFF; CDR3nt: TGTGCCAGCAGGAGGAGGAACACCGGGGAGCTGTTTTTT
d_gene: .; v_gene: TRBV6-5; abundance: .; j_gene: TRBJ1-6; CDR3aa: CASSYLGVGISPLHF; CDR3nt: TGTGCCAGCAGTTATCTCGGGGTCGGGATTTCACCCCTCCACTTT
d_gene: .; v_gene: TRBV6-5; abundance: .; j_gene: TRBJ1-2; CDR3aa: CASSKLGAHDGYTF; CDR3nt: TGTGCCAGCAGTAAACTTGGAGCACACGATGGCTACACCTTC
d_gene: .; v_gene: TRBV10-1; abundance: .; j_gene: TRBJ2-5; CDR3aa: CASSESSVSGAQYF; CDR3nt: TGCGCCAGCAGTGAGTCTAGTGTATCGGGTGCCCAGTACTTC
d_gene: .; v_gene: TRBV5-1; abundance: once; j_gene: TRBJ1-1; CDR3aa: CASSLDREGNTEAFF; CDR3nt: TGCGCCAGCAGCTTGGACAGGGAGGGGAACACTGAAGCTTTCTTT
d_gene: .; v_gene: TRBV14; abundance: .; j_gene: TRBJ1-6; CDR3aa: CASSRESSYNSPLHF; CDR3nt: TGTGCCAGCAGCCGGGAGAGCTCCTATAATTCACCCCTCCACTTT
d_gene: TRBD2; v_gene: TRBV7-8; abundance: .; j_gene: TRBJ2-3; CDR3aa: CASSSADRVAGGLADTQYF; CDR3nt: TGTGCCAGCAGCTCAGCTGATAGGGTAGCGGGAGGATTAGCAGATACGCAGTATTTT
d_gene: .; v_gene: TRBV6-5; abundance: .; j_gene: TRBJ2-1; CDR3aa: CASSYSSRNEQFF; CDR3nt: TGTGCCAGCAGTTACTCGTCTCGTAATGAGCAGTTCTTC
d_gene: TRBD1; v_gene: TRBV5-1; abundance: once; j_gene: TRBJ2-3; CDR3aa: CASSWSDRGDTQYF; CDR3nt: TGCGCCAGCAGCTGGTCGGACAGGGGAGATACGCAGTATTTT
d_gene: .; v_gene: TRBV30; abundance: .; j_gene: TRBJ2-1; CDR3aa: CAWSRDTSYNEQFF; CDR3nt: TGTGCCTGGAGTCGGGACACTTCCTACAATGAGCAGTTCTTC
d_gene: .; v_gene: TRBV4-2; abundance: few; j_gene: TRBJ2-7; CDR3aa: CASSRVVRDEQYF; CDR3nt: TGTGCCAGCAGCCGAGTAGTGCGCGACGAGCAGTACTTC
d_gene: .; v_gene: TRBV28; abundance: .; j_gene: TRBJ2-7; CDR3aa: CASSLASADYEQYF; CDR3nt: TGTGCCAGCAGTTTGGCTAGCGCAGACTACGAGCAGTACTTC
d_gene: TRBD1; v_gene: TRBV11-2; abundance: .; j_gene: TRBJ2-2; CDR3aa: CASSFPGTGDTGELFF; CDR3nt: TGTGCCAGCAGCTTCCCGGGGACAGGGGACACCGGGGAGCTGTTTTTT
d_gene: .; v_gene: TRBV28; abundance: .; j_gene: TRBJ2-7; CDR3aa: CASSLFSGAYEQYF; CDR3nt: TGTGCCAGCAGTTTATTCTCAGGGGCCTACGAGCAGTACTTC
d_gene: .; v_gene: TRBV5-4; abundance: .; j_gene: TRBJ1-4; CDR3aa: CASSLGVVEKLFF; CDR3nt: TGTGCCAGCAGCTTGGGAGTGGTTGAAAAACTGTTTTTT
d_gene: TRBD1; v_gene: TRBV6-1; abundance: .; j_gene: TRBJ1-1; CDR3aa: CASSEGTGGNTEAFF; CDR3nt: TGTGCCAGCAGTGAGGGGACAGGGGGGAACACTGAAGCTTTCTTT
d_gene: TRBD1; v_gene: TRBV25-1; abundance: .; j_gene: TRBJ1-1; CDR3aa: CASSKDRYTEAFF; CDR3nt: TGTGCCAGCAGCAAGGACAGGTACACTGAAGCTTTCTTT
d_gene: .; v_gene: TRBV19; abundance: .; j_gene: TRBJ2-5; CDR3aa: CASSIDPDSSRPQYF; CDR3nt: TGTGCCAGTAGTATAGATCCCGACTCTAGTAGGCCCCAGTACTTC
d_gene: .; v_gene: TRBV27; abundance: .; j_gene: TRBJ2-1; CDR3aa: CASSFLRPRSYNEQFF; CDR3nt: TGTGCCAGCAGTTTTTTGCGGCCCCGCTCCTACAATGAGCAGTTCTTC
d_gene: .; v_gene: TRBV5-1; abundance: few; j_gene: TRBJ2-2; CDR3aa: CASSQGWRTGELFF; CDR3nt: TGCGCCAGCAGCCAGGGTTGGCGCACCGGGGAGCTGTTTTTT
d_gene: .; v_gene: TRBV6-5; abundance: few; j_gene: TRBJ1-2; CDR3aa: CASSYQGGSHGYTF; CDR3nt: TGTGCCAGCAGTTACCAAGGGGGTTCCCATGGCTACACCTTC
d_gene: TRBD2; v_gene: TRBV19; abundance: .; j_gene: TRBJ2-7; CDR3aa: CASSTGGRAYEQYF; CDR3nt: TGTGCCAGTAGCACGGGAGGTAGGGCCTACGAGCAGTACTTC
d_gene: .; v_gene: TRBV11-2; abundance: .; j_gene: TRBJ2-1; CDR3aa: CASVGGSRNEQFF; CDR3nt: TGTGCCAGCGTTGGGGGGAGCCGGAATGAGCAGTTCTTC
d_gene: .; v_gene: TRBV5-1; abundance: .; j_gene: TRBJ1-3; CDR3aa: CASSLDSPSINTIYF; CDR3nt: TGCGCCAGCAGCTTGGACAGCCCCTCCATAAACACCATATATTTT